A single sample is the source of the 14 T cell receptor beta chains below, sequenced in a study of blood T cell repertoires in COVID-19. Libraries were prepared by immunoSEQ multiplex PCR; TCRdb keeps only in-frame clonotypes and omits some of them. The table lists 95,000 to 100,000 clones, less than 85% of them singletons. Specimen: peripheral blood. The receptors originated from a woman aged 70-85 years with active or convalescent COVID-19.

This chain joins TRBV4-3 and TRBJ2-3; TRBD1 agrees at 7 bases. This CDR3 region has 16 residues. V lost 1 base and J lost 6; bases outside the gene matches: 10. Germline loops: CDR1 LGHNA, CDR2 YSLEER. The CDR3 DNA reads TGCGCCAGCAGCCAAGTAGGGGACAGCGCGCGGGATACGCAGTATTTT. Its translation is CASSQVGDSARDTQYF.

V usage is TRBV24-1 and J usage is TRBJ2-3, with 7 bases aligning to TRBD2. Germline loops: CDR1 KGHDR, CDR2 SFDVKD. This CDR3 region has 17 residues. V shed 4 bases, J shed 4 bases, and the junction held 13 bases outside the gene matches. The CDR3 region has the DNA TGTGCCACCAGTGACCCCGGGGACCTTGGGAGGGCAGATACGCAGTATTTT. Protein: CATSDPGDLGRADTQYF.

The CDR3 is CASRPRQAPTDTQYF. The CDR3 region has the DNA TGTGCCAGTAGGCCACGGCAGGCGCCCACAGATACGCAGTATTTT. This chain connects TRBV19 to TRBJ2-3, with D unclear. The CDR3 spans 15 residues. Germline V gene sequence: CDR1 LNHDA, CDR2 SQIVND (reference sequence). V shed 6 bases and J shed 2 bases, with 15 bases lying between them.

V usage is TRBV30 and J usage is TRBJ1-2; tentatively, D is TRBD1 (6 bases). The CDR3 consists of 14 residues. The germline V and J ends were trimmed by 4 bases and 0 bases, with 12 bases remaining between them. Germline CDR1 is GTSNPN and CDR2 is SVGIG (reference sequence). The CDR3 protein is CAWMRPGANYGYTF. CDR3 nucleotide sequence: TGTGCCTGGATGCGTCCAGGGGCTAACTATGGCTACACCTTC.

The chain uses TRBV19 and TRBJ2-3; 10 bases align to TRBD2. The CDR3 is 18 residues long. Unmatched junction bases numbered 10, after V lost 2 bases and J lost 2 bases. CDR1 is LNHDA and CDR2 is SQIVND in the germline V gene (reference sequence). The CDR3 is CASSIFGGGTSATDTQYF. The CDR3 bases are TGTGCCAGTAGTATATTCGGAGGGGGGACTAGCGCCACAGATACGCAGTATTTT. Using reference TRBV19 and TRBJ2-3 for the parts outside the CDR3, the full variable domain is DGGITQSPKYLFRKEGQNVTLSCEQNLNHDAMYWYRQDPGQGLRLIYYSQIVNDFQKGDIAEGYSVSREKKESFPLTVTSAQKNPTAFYLCASSIFGGGTSATDTQYFGPGTRLTVL.

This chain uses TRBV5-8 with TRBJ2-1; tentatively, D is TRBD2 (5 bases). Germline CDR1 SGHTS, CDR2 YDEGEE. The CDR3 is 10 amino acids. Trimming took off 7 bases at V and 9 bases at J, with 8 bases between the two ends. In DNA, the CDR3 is TGTGCCAGCGGACTCTTTGAGCAGTTCTTC. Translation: CASGLFEQFF.

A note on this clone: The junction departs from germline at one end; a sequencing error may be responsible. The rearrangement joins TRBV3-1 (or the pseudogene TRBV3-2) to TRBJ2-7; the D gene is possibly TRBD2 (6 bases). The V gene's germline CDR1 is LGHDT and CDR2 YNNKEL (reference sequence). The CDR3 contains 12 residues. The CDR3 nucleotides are TGTGCCAGCAGCCAAGGGGGAGCAGGGAGGACTTTC. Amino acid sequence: CASSQGGAGRTF.

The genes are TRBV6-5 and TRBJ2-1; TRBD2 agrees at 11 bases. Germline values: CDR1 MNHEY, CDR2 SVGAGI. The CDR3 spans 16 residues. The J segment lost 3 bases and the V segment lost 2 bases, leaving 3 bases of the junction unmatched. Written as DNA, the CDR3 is TGTGCCAGCAGTTACGTAGCGGGAGGGAGCTACAATGAGCAGTTCTTC. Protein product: CASSYVAGGSYNEQFF.

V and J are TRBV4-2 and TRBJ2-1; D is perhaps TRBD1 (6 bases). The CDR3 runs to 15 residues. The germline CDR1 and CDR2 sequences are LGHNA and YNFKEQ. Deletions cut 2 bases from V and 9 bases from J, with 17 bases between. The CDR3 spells CASSQLDSLGGEQFF. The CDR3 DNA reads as TGTGCCAGCAGCCAACTGGATTCACTAGGGGGTGAGCAGTTCTTC.

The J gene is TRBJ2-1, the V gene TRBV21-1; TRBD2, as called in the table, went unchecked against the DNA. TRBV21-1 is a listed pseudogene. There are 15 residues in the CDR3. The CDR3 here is CASSKRAGGNNEQFF. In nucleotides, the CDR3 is TGTGCCAGCAGCAAAAGAGCGGGAGGGAACAATGAGCAGTTCTTC.

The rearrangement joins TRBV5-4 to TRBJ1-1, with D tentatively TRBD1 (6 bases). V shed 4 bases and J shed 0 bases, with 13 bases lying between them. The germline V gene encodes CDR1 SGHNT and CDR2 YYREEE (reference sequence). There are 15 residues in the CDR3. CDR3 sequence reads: CASSPKQGLNTEAFF. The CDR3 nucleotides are TGTGCCAGCAGCCCGAAACAGGGACTGAACACTGAAGCTTTCTTT. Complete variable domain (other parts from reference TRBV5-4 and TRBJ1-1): ETGVTQSPTHLIKTRGQQVTLRCSSQSGHNTVSWYQQALGQGPQFIFQYYREEENGRGNFPPRFSGLQFPNYSSELNVNALELDDSALYLCASSPKQGLNTEAFFGQGTRLTVV.

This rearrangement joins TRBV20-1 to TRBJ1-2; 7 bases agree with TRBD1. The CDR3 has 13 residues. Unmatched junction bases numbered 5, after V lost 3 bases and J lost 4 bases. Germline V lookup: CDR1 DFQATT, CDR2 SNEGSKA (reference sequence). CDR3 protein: CSASNRDSYGYTF. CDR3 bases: TGCAGTGCTAGTAATCGGGACAGCTATGGCTACACCTTC.

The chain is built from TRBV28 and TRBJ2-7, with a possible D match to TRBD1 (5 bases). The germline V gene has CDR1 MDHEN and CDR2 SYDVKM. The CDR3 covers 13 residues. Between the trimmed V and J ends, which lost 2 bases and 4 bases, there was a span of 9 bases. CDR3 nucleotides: TGTGCCAGCAGTTTACAGGGTCTGTACGAGCAGTACTTC. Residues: CASSLQGLYEQYF.

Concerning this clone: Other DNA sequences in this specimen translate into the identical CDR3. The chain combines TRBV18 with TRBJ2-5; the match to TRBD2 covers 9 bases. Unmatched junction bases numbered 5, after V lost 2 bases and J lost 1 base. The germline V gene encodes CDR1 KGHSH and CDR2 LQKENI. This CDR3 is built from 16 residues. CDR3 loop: CASSPRLAGLQETQYF. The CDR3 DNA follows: TGTGCCAGCTCACCAAGGCTAGCGGGACTCCAAGAGACCCAGTACTTC.